One and the same sample provided the 26 T cell receptor beta chains below, sequenced in a study of blood T cell repertoires in COVID-19 (dated by TCRdb to the early 2020s). The library was generated by the immunoSEQ multiplex PCR assay. This immuneACCESS table, as held by TCRdb, lists in-frame sequences with V and J called but not all clones. Of the missing ones, under half trace to an unresolved V gene in checked studies; the others have no known cause. The sample yields roughly 400,000 clones; 85% to 90% were counted once. Of the sample, 10% is held by the ten largest clones. The sample consisted of PBMCs or T cells enriched from blood (not recorded which). The receptors shown here come from a woman aged 45-65 years who had recovered from COVID-19.

The V call is TRBV7-9, the J call TRBJ2-7; a weak D match, TRBD1 (6 bases). Germline loops: CDR1 SEHNR, CDR2 FQNEAQ (reference sequence). There are 14 residues in the CDR3. Trimming cost V 3 bases and J 9 bases, with 18 bases left between them. CDR3 protein: CASSFSWDTEGQYF. Written as DNA, the CDR3 is TGTGCCAGCAGCTTTAGCTGGGACACCGAAGGGCAGTACTTC.

Written as DNA, the CDR3 is TGTGCCTGGAGTGTACTAAGGGGGAGTCCCACAGATACGCAGTATTTT. It translates to CAWSVLRGSPTDTQYF. The chain links TRBV30 to TRBJ2-3; the D gene is possibly TRBD1 (6 bases). Germline V gives CDR1 GTSNPN, CDR2 SVGIG (reference sequence). Trimming took off 0 bases at V and 2 bases at J, with 15 bases between the two ends. This CDR3 spans 16 amino acids.

This chain uses TRBV2 with TRBJ2-5; D call uncertain. This CDR3 comprises 12 residues. Trimming removed 6 bases from V and 3 bases from J, with 8 bases in between. Germline-derived CDR1 and CDR2 are SNHLY and FYNNEI. The CDR3 coding sequence is TGTGCCAGCAGACTGGTCGAAGAGACCCAGTACTTC. Translation: CASRLVEETQYF. Using reference TRBV2 and TRBJ2-5 for the parts outside the CDR3, the full variable domain is EPEVTQTPSHQVTQMGQEVILRCVPISNHLYFYWYRQILGQKVEFLVSFYNNEISEKSEIFDDQFSVERPDGSNFTLKIRSTKLEDSAMYFCASRLVEETQYFGPGTRLLVL.

The rearrangement uses TRBV3-1 (or the pseudogene TRBV3-2) and TRBJ1-5; TRBD1 agrees at 7 bases. The ends lost 6 bases at V and 3 bases at J; junction bases unmatched: 8. Germline CDR1 LGHDT, CDR2 YNNKEL (reference sequence). The CDR3 loop spans 15 amino acids. CDR3 nucleotides: TGTGCCAGCAGACTTGGGACAGCACCCAATCAGCCCCAGCATTTT. This translates into CASRLGTAPNQPQHF.

The rearrangement joins TRBV19 to TRBJ2-4; 8 bases are shared with TRBD1. This CDR3 contains 14 residues. With V trimmed by 1 base and J by 4 bases, 0 bases remained unmatched. Germline V CDR1 and CDR2: LNHDA, SQIVND (reference sequence). The CDR3 region is CASSIGTGKNIQYF. The CDR3 region has the DNA TGTGCCAGTAGTATAGGGACAGGGAAAAACATTCAGTACTTC.

The rearrangement joins TRBV5-5 to TRBJ1-4; possibly TRBD1 for D (5 bases). Germline loops: CDR1 SGHKS, CDR2 YYEKEE (reference sequence). This CDR3 region has 15 residues. V lost 0 bases to trimming and J lost 7 bases, with 13 bases between them. CDR3 amino acids: CASSLGWGRPEKLFF. DNA for the CDR3: TGTGCCAGCAGCTTGGGATGGGGCAGACCTGAAAAACTGTTTTTT.

This clone was seen more than once but under ten times. The chain joins TRBV5-1 to TRBJ1-1; D may be TRBD1 (6 bases). The V and J ends lost 4 bases and 0 bases respectively, with 16 bases between them. The CDR3 is 16 residues long. Germline assignment: CDR1 SGHRS and CDR2 YFSETQ. The CDR3 nucleotides are TGCGCCAGCAGCCGGGGGGACACACTGATGAACACTGAAGCTTTCTTT. This codes for CASSRGDTLMNTEAFF.

This clone was seen a few times. The V call is TRBV7-6, the J call TRBJ1-6, with D tentatively TRBD1 (6 bases). Germline V gene lookup returns CDR1 SGHVS and CDR2 FNYEAQ. This CDR3 has 15 residues. The V end was cut by 2 bases, the J end by 5 bases, with 10 bases between. CDR3 in amino acids: CASSLRQGNNSPLHF. DNA for the CDR3: TGTGCCAGCAGCTTACGGCAGGGGAATAATTCACCCCTCCACTTT.

V and J are TRBV29-1 and TRBJ1-4; TRBD1 is a possible D gene (5 bases). The V and J ends lost 5 bases and 8 bases respectively, with 18 bases between them. The CDR3 has 14 residues. Germline CDR1 reads SQVTM; CDR2 reads ANQGSEA. CDR3 in DNA: TGCAGCGTTACCTTGGAGGGGACCCGGGAAAAACTGTTTTTT. Its translation is CSVTLEGTREKLFF.

The chain employs TRBV28 and TRBJ1-1; 7 bases are a match to TRBD1. The CDR3 extends over 12 amino acids. Looked up from germline, CDR1 is MDHEN and CDR2 is SYDVKM. The V segment lost 3 bases and the J segment 11 bases; nucleotides outside the gene matches: 6. The CDR3: CASSFSGGGAFF. Written as DNA, the CDR3 is TGTGCCAGCAGTTTCTCAGGGGGTGGGGCTTTCTTT. Variable domain in full (rest from reference TRBV28 and TRBJ1-1): DVKVTQSSRYLVKRTGEKVFLECVQDMDHENMFWYRQDPGLGLRLIYFSYDVKMKEKGDIPEGYSVSREKKERFSLILESASTNQTSMYLCASSFSGGGAFFGQGTRLTVV.

The chain uses TRBV18 and TRBJ1-2; possibly TRBD1 for D (5 bases). V was shortened by 3 bases and J by 4 bases, with 15 bases between the two germline ends. CDR3 size: 15 residues. CDR1 and CDR2 from the germline V gene are KGHSH and LQKENI. The CDR3 DNA reads as TGTGCCAGCTCACCGGGGGAGGGGCTCGTCTATGGCTACACCTTC. The encoded protein is CASSPGEGLVYGYTF.

Comment on this clone: This CDR3 is also generated by other DNA sequences in the sample. J is TRBJ2-7 and V is TRBV27; D is possibly TRBD1 (6 bases). The V end was cut by 5 bases, the J end by 3 bases, with 11 bases between. This CDR3 comprises 13 residues. The germline gives CDR1 MNHEY, CDR2 SMNVEV (reference sequence). CDR3 loop: CASSRTASYEQYF. In DNA, the CDR3 is TGTGCCAGCAGTCGGACAGCCAGCTACGAGCAGTACTTC.

The chain has TRBV28 and TRBJ2-7; D perhaps matches TRBD2 (6 bases). CDR3 length equals 13 residues. CDR1 MDHEN and CDR2 SYDVKM come from the germline V gene. V lost 4 bases and J lost 6, with 13 bases in between. The CDR3 DNA reads as TGTGCCAGCAGTTCCCCGGGGGTATCCGAGCAGTACTTC. It encodes CASSSPGVSEQYF.

The CDR3 sequence: CASSYSSEAGAQYF. The CDR3 nucleotides are TGTGCCAGCAGTTACTCGAGTGAAGCGGGTGCGCAGTACTTC. V is TRBV6-5 and J is TRBJ2-7; tentative D call: TRBD2 (6 bases). The germline CDR1 and CDR2 sequences are MNHEY and SVGAGI. The CDR3 contains 14 residues. With 0 bases removed from V and 9 bases from J, the gap between germline ends came to 15 bases.

Note on this clone: Other DNA sequences from this sample encode an identical CDR3 as well. V gene TRBV7-3 combines with J gene TRBJ2-2; 8 bases line up with TRBD1. Germline V gives CDR1 SGHTA, CDR2 FQGTGA. V dropped 3 bases and J dropped 6; count of bases not matched to a gene: 6. CDR3 size: 15 residues. The chain's CDR3 is CASSFGQGGAGELFF. The CDR3 nucleotides read TGTGCCAGCAGCTTCGGACAGGGCGGAGCCGGGGAGCTGTTTTTT.

J is TRBJ1-2 and V is TRBV4-3; 7 positions agree with TRBD1. Per germline, CDR1 LGHNA and CDR2 YSLEER. The V and J ends lost 4 bases and 4 bases, in that order; junction bases with no gene match: 9. This CDR3 is built from 15 residues. The CDR3 here is CASSLSRQGSYGYTF. The CDR3 nucleotides read TGCGCCAGCAGCCTATCTAGACAGGGTAGCTATGGCTACACCTTC.

The rearrangement joins TRBV6-5 to TRBJ1-1; weak D call: TRBD1 (5 bases). This CDR3 contains 11 residues. Looked up from germline, CDR1 is MNHEY and CDR2 is SVGAGI. V lost 7 bases and J lost 5, with 8 bases in between. CDR3 nucleotides: TGTGCCAGCAACCAGGGTACTGAAGCTTTCTTT. It translates to CASNQGTEAFF.

This clone was seen once. The chain joins TRBV7-9 to TRBJ2-1; TRBD2 matches 10 bases. Germline values: CDR1 SEHNR, CDR2 FQNEAQ (reference sequence). CDR3 length: 16 residues. The J segment lost 8 bases and the V segment lost 5 bases, leaving 12 bases of the junction unmatched. The CDR3 nucleotides are TGTGCCAGCAGCCCCAGACTAAGCGGGGGGGCCCATGAGCAGTTCTTC. Encoded protein: CASSPRLSGGAHEQFF.

The chain combines TRBV7-9 with TRBJ1-3, with TRBD1 as a possible D gene (5 bases). CDR3 length: 10 amino acids. The V gene lost 5 bases and the J gene lost 12 bases, with 8 bases spanning the gap. The germline CDR1 and CDR2 sequences are SEHNR and FQNEAQ (reference sequence). CDR3 DNA: TGTGCCAGCAGCGGTCAGGGCATATATTTT. It specifies CASSGQGIYF. The whole variable domain, remainder taken from reference TRBV7-9 and TRBJ1-3, is DTGVSQNPRHKITKRGQNVTFRCDPISEHNRLYWYRQTLGQGPEFLTYFQNEAQLEKSRLLSDRFSAERPKGSFSTLEIQRTEQGDSAMYLCASSGQGIYFGEGSWLTVV.

This clone has a handful of counts. V is TRBV7-9 and J is TRBJ2-1, with 7 positions matching TRBD1. The CDR3 consists of 16 residues. Looked up from germline, CDR1 is SEHNR and CDR2 is FQNEAQ (reference sequence). Losses at the gene ends were 0 bases for V and 3 bases for J; bases not matched to a gene: 5. The CDR3 sequence is CASSLAGTEIYNEQFF. The CDR3 DNA is TGTGCCAGCAGCTTAGCGGGGACAGAAATCTACAATGAGCAGTTCTTC.

This chain connects TRBV5-1 to TRBJ2-1; TRBD1 matches 7 bases. This CDR3 comprises 15 residues. V lost 8 bases to trimming and J lost 0 bases; unmatched junction nucleotides: 8. Germline CDR1 reads SGHRS; CDR2 reads YFSETQ. CDR3 sequence (DNA): TGCGCCAGTACCACAGGGGCCGGCTCCTACAATGAGCAGTTCTTC. Translated: CASTTGAGSYNEQFF.

This clone has a single count. V and J are TRBV29-1 and TRBJ1-2; D not resolved. Trimming stripped 4 bases from V and 8 bases from J, with 14 bases between. The CDR3 spans 12 residues. In germline, CDR1 is SQVTM, CDR2 ANQGSEA. CDR3: CSVVDETKGYTF. The CDR3 DNA sequence: TGCAGCGTTGTAGACGAAACTAAAGGCTACACCTTC.

V is TRBV19 and J is TRBJ2-2, with a weak D call TRBD2 (6 bases). With 5 bases removed from V and 5 bases from J, the gap between germline ends came to 6 bases. Germline CDR1 and CDR2: LNHDA and SQIVND (reference sequence). The CDR3 covers 12 residues. This CDR3 reads CASSLATGELFF. The CDR3 coding sequence is TGTGCCAGTAGTCTAGCGACCGGGGAGCTGTTTTTT.

The chain has TRBV7-9 and TRBJ2-7; TRBD1 is a possible D gene (6 bases). Per germline, CDR1 SEHNR and CDR2 FQNEAQ (reference sequence). The V end was cut by 1 base, the J end by 3 bases, with 25 bases between. The CDR3 contains 19 residues. CDR3 DNA: TGTGCCAGCAGCTTAGGACCACACCGGACAGACACTTTAAGCTACGAGCAGTACTTC. Its protein product is CASSLGPHRTDTLSYEQYF.

CDR3 nucleotides: TGTGCAATCAGGGGGCAGTGGGAGACCCAGTACTTC. Translating gives CAIRGQWETQYF. V is TRBV6-5 and J is TRBJ2-5; TRBD1 agrees at 8 bases. Germline V gene lookup returns CDR1 MNHEY and CDR2 SVGAGI. CDR3 length: 12 amino acids.

The chain recombines TRBV19 with TRBJ2-1; D unresolved. The CDR3 contains 15 residues. The germline CDR1 and CDR2 sequences are LNHDA and SQIVND (reference sequence). Trimming shortened V by 5 bases and J by 4 bases, and 15 bases separated the two germline ends. The CDR3 nucleotides read TGTGCCAGTAGTCCCGGGTCGAGGCCTTACAATGAGCAGTTCTTC. Encoded protein: CASSPGSRPYNEQFF.